This paragraph covers one T cell receptor beta chain sequence. This specimen comes from a study of early T cells in non-severe SARS-CoV-2 infection. Unique molecular identifiers were attached to individual cDNA molecules. Each CDR3 protein gets one entry after TCRdb re-called the 5' RACE reads with MiXCR. The sample carries under 65,000 distinct CDR3 sequences, 9.5% to 15% recorded once. The CDR3 is 16 residues long. J gave up 9 bases and V 4 bases, and 11 bases lay outside the gene matches. CDR1 and CDR2 from the germline V gene are SGHRS and YFSETQ. Sequencing was carried out using whole blood. The receptor was isolated from an adult who was a healthcare worker with PCR-confirmed SARS-CoV-2 infection or an uninfected control (not recorded which). This chain connects TRBV5-1 to TRBJ2-1; 12 positions match TRBD2. Written as DNA, the CDR3 is TGCGCCAGCAGCCCTTCTAGCGGGGGGGCCATAGGTGAGCAGTTCTTC. Protein sequence: CASSPSSGGAIGEQFF.